Following are 23 T cell receptor beta chains from one sample sequenced in a study of graft-versus-host responses after intestinal transplantation. This table comes from immunoSEQ multiplex PCR, and its TCRdb copy is limited to in-frame clones, with some not included. The sample contains around 90,000 clones, approximately 92% of which appear only once. Which antigens these TCRs recognize remains unknown. Sequences were derived from unstimulated CD4+ T cells sorted from spleen or lymph node cells, sampled before intestinal transplant. The source is a human donor who received an intestinal transplant.

This clone has more than one count but fewer than ten. The rearrangement links TRBV6-1 to TRBJ1-1, with D maybe TRBD1 (6 bases). CDR3 length equals 11 residues. Germline CDR1 is MNHNS and CDR2 is SASEGT. V was trimmed by 10 bases and J by 8 bases, leaving 14 bases between them. The CDR3 nucleotides read TGTGCCATTCGACAGGTAGGGGAAGCTTTCTTT. Protein product: CAIRQVGEAFF.

The chain links TRBV19 to TRBJ1-1; D is perhaps TRBD1 (6 bases). Germline CDR1 LNHDA, CDR2 SQIVND (reference sequence). Trimming cost V 9 bases and J 0 bases, with 20 bases left between them. The CDR3 has 16 residues. The CDR3 spells CASLGGFGRMNTEAFF. DNA of the CDR3: TGTGCCAGCCTAGGGGGGTTCGGGAGAATGAACACTGAAGCTTTCTTT. The full variable domain, completed using reference TRBV19 and TRBJ1-1, is DGGITQSPKYLFRKEGQNVTLSCEQNLNHDAMYWYRQDPGQGLRLIYYSQIVNDFQKGDIAEGYSVSREKKESFPLTVTSAQKNPTAFYLCASLGGFGRMNTEAFFGQGTRLTVV.

The rearrangement links TRBV25-1 to TRBJ1-4; D not certain. This CDR3 has 16 amino acids. V lost 1 base to trimming and J lost 2 bases, with 11 bases between them. Germline V gene lookup returns CDR1 MGHDK and CDR2 SYGVNS. Written as DNA, the CDR3 is TGTGCCAGCAGTGAATCGGTGGAGGGCACTAATGAAAAACTGTTTTTT. This codes for CASSESVEGTNEKLFF.

V is TRBV5-1 and J is TRBJ2-5; TRBD1 matches at 7 bases. V lost 3 bases and J lost 4; bases outside the gene matches: 6. The germline V gene encodes CDR1 SGHRS and CDR2 YFSETQ. The CDR3 sequence is 14 residues long. The CDR3 sequence: CASSSWDRVETQYF. The CDR3 bases are TGCGCCAGCAGCTCCTGGGACAGAGTAGAGACCCAGTACTTC.

V gene TRBV30 combines with J gene TRBJ2-1, with no clear D. The CDR3 has 16 residues. CDR1 and CDR2 (germline): GTSNPN, SVGIG (reference sequence). The germline V and J ends were trimmed by 5 bases and 4 bases, with 21 bases remaining between them. As DNA, the CDR3 is TGTGCCTGGCGCTCCTACAGCTTTCTCTTTTACAATGAGCAGTTCTTC. Its translation: CAWRSYSFLFYNEQFF.

The V and J genes are TRBV5-4 and TRBJ2-3, with a possible D match to TRBD2 (6 bases). Deletions cut 3 bases from V and 6 bases from J, with 11 bases between. The CDR3 is 13 amino acids. Germline lookup yields CDR1 SGHNT and CDR2 YYREEE (reference sequence). The CDR3 DNA reads TGTGCCAGCAGCTCACGACGGGGGGATACGCAGTATTTT. The encoded protein is CASSSRRGDTQYF.

This clone was detected only once. The sample has other DNA sequences that encode this CDR3 too. CDR3: CAWTPNRVQGGNTIYF. CDR3 nucleotides: TGTGCCTGGACCCCGAACAGAGTTCAAGGTGGAAACACCATATATTTT. The gene calls are TRBV30 and TRBJ1-3, with D uncertain. Germline CDR1 GTSNPN, CDR2 SVGIG (reference sequence). The CDR3 extends over 16 amino acids. Trimming cost V 4 bases and J 3 bases, with 19 bases left between them.

The gene calls are TRBV7-9 and TRBJ2-7; 10 nucleotides match TRBD1. Losses at the gene ends were 4 bases for V and 2 bases for J; bases not matched to a gene: 2. This CDR3 has 14 residues. CDR1 SEHNR and CDR2 FQNEAQ come from the germline V gene (reference sequence). As DNA, the CDR3 is TGTGCCAGCAGCTCGGACAGGGGGGCCTACGAGCAGTACTTC. Protein sequence: CASSSDRGAYEQYF.

The rearrangement links TRBV7-8 to TRBJ2-7; 7 nucleotides align to TRBD1. The V gene's germline CDR1 is SGHVS and CDR2 FQNEAQ. V gave up 6 bases and J gave up 2 bases; unmatched junction bases: 7. The CDR3 runs to 14 residues. Here the CDR3 reads CASRQIGTAYEQYF. CDR3 nucleotide sequence: TGTGCCAGCAGACAGATCGGGACAGCCTACGAGCAGTACTTC.

The V and J genes are TRBV5-5 and TRBJ1-2; 9 bases map to TRBD1. Germline CDR1 reads SGHKS; CDR2 reads YYEKEE (reference sequence). Trimming took 3 bases from V and 4 from J; bases not matched to a gene: 16. The CDR3 length is 18 residues. In DNA, the CDR3 is TGTGCCAGCAGCTCTACCGGGACAGGGAGGTTTCTTGGCTATGGCTACACCTTC. This gives the protein CASSSTGTGRFLGYGYTF. Full variable domain (rest looked up from reference TRBV5-5 and TRBJ1-2): DAGVTQSPTHLIKTRGQQVTLRCSPISGHKSVSWYQQVLGQGPQFIFQYYEKEERGRGNFPDRFSARQFPNYSSELNVNALLLGDSALYLCASSSTGTGRFLGYGYTFGSGTRLTVV.

The gene calls are TRBV30 and TRBJ2-7, with D possibly TRBD2 on 6 matching bases. The germline CDR1 and CDR2 sequences are GTSNPN and SVGIG (reference sequence). There are 16 residues in the CDR3. V lost 2 bases and J 3 bases, leaving 20 bases between the germline ends. As DNA, the CDR3 is TGTGCCTGGAGTCTTTCAAGATTTAGCGGATTCTACGAGCAGTACTTC. Protein product: CAWSLSRFSGFYEQYF.

This clone came up a few times. This sequence joins TRBV18 and TRBJ1-3; 9 bases align to TRBD1. The germline V gene encodes CDR1 KGHSH and CDR2 LQKENI. This CDR3 is built from 15 residues. V lost 5 bases and J lost 0; bases outside the gene matches: 2. The CDR3 reads CASSDRGFSGNTIYF. The CDR3 bases are TGTGCCAGCTCAGACAGGGGGTTCTCTGGAAACACCATATATTTT.

As concerns this clone: Sequence at one end of the junction differs from germline and may be a read error. This sequence joins TRBV5-6 and TRBJ2-7; 9 bases fit TRBD1. The CDR3 spans 15 residues. The germline V gene encodes CDR1 SGHDT and CDR2 YYEEEE. CDR3 in amino acids: CAISSRDRVKVEQYF. CDR3 in DNA: TGTGCCATCAGCTCCCGGGACAGGGTTAAGGTCGAGCAGTACTTC.

This clone came up a few times. V gene TRBV28 combines with J gene TRBJ2-2; TRBD1 matches 8 bases. Unmatched junction bases numbered 6, after V lost 4 bases and J lost 5 bases. There are 15 residues in the CDR3. Germline V gives CDR1 MDHEN, CDR2 SYDVKM. Here the CDR3 reads CASSSRQGRTGELFF. For the CDR3, the DNA is TGTGCCAGCAGTTCGAGACAGGGGAGGACCGGGGAGCTGTTTTTT.

V gene TRBV18 combines with J gene TRBJ1-1; D gene ambiguous. The CDR3 spans 13 residues. The V end lost 5 bases, the J end lost 5 bases, and 12 bases lay between the germline ends. Germline CDR1 and CDR2: KGHSH and LQKENI. CDR3 DNA: TGTGCCAGCTCAGAGACCCCGATAACTGAAGCTTTCTTT. Its protein product is CASSETPITEAFF.

CDR3 sequence reads: CASSLAGSGANVLTF. DNA of the CDR3: TGTGCCAGCAGCTTGGCGGGCTCCGGGGCCAACGTCCTGACTTTC. The rearrangement uses TRBV5-6 and TRBJ2-6; D is unclear. The CDR3 extends over 15 amino acids. Germline CDR1 SGHDT, CDR2 YYEEEE. The V end was cut by 0 bases, the J end by 4 bases, with 8 bases between.

The rearrangement uses TRBV16 and TRBJ1-1; D gene unclear. This CDR3 region has 13 residues. Germline values: CDR1 KGHSY, CDR2 FQNENV. V was cut by 4 bases and J by 1 base, with 7 bases left in between. This CDR3 is CASSPTGNTEAFF. As DNA, the CDR3 is TGTGCCAGCAGCCCAACCGGGAACACTGAAGCTTTCTTT.

The count of this clone is one. CDR3 residues: CASSPRGQGASYEQYF. The CDR3 DNA follows: TGTGCCAGCTCACCCCGGGGACAGGGGGCCTCCTACGAGCAGTACTTC. V and J are TRBV18 and TRBJ2-7; 12 bases align to TRBD1. This CDR3 is built from 16 residues. J lost 0 bases, V lost 3 bases, and 3 bases had no gene match. Per germline, CDR1 KGHSH and CDR2 LQKENI.

The gene calls are TRBV27 and TRBJ2-2; TRBD2 is a possible D gene (6 bases). Between the trimmed V and J ends, which lost 1 base and 4 bases, there was a span of 16 bases. Germline V gives CDR1 MNHEY, CDR2 SMNVEV (reference sequence). This CDR3 is 17 amino acids long. The CDR3 sequence is CASSLYPPAGFTGELFF. CDR3 bases: TGTGCCAGCAGTTTATACCCTCCTGCGGGATTCACCGGGGAGCTGTTTTTT.

As concerns this clone: At the DNA level, this CDR3 is encoded by other sequences in the same sample as well. The J gene is TRBJ1-6, the V gene TRBV29-1; 11 bases are shared with TRBD1. Germline lookup yields CDR1 SQVTM and CDR2 ANQGSEA. The CDR3 contains 14 residues. Unmatched junction bases numbered 3, after V lost 6 bases and J lost 5 bases. The CDR3 region has the DNA TGCAGCGTCAGGACAGGGGGCAATAATTCACCCCTCCACTTT. It translates to CSVRTGGNNSPLHF.

The genes are TRBV27 and TRBJ1-2, with D possibly matching TRBD1 (6 bases). The length of the CDR3 is 15 residues. Looked up from germline, CDR1 is MNHEY and CDR2 is SMNVEV (reference sequence). V lost 5 bases and J 5 bases, leaving 18 bases between the germline ends. In DNA, the CDR3 is TGTGCCAGCAGTCCGATACAGGGATTGTTTTATGGCTACACCTTC. This translates into CASSPIQGLFYGYTF.

This clone has just one count. This rearrangement joins TRBV19 to TRBJ2-7; D gene unclear. Looked up from germline, CDR1 is LNHDA and CDR2 is SQIVND (reference sequence). V shed 5 bases and J shed 0 bases, with 8 bases lying between them. The CDR3 is 13 amino acids. CDR3: CASSSPGSYEQYF. DNA of the CDR3: TGTGCCAGTAGTTCACCGGGCTCCTACGAGCAGTACTTC.

The chain joins TRBV25-1 to TRBJ1-2; the D gene is possibly TRBD1 (6 bases). V was pared by 5 bases and J by 4 bases, with 26 bases between. The CDR3 sequence is 18 residues long. In germline, CDR1 is MGHDK, CDR2 SYGVNS. The CDR3, as DNA: TGTGCCAGCAGTCCTCACACTTCATCGAACACAGGGAGCTATGGCTACACCTTC. This gives the protein CASSPHTSSNTGSYGYTF.